The subject of this entry is one TCR beta chain. Antigen unknown. It was with 60 Vbeta and 13 Jbeta primers that the PCR ran. Clones were sequenced by immunoSEQ multiplex PCR, and TCRdb holds only the in-frame ones, with some missing. The sample lists 200,000 to 250,000 clones, about three quarters occurring once. Trimming stripped 3 bases from V and 8 bases from J, with 8 bases between. This CDR3 spans 12 amino acids. This record comes from a study of cytomegalovirus exposure and HLA in healthy donors. Whole-study results and caveats: Reported performance of the classifier showed diagnosis of cytomegalovirus status with high specificity and sensitivity. Presence/absence analyses assumed roughly uniform sequencing depth across donors, which may not hold.

This chain uses TRBV23-1 with TRBJ2-1; D not resolved. TRBV23-1 is noted as an ORF with a role that remains uncertain. The origin of this receptor is a man between 18 and 29 years old in good health and CMV-seronegative. The sequencing sample was made of PBMCs. This CDR3 reads CASSHKNDEQFF. In nucleotides, the CDR3 is TGCGCCAGCAGTCACAAAAATGATGAGCAGTTCTTC.